Presented here are 9 T cell receptor beta chains from one specimen sequenced in a study of T cells in Graves' hyperthyroidism and ophthalmopathy. RNA transcripts were the template for amplifying TCR beta CDR3 regions. Primed by the HTBI set, a first-round RT-PCR was run on the TCR CDR3. TCRdb processed the multiplex PCR reads anew with MiXCR; each CDR3 protein has one entry. The data show some 300,000 distinct CDR3 sequences, roughly 17% seen once. Sequenced: blood. The receptors stem from a man aged 30 to 45 with Graves' hyperthyroidism.

The table lists this clonotype with many counts. The chain is built from TRBV20-1 and TRBJ2-1, with 12 positions matching TRBD2. Germline V gives CDR1 DFQATT, CDR2 SNEGSKA (reference sequence). The CDR3 has 15 residues. The V segment lost 6 bases and the J segment 9 bases; nucleotides outside the gene matches: 12. CDR3 in amino acids: CSANRLAGVGGEQFF. The DNA for the CDR3 is TGCAGTGCAAATCGACTAGCGGGAGTAGGCGGTGAGCAGTTCTTC.

This clonotype was seen a handful of times. The rearrangement uses TRBV20-1 and TRBJ2-7; D remains unclear. V lost 3 bases and J 2 bases, leaving 11 bases between the germline ends. Per the germline V gene, CDR1 is DFQATT and CDR2 is SNEGSKA (reference sequence). The CDR3 totals 13 residues. The CDR3 sequence is CSARLTSAYEQYF. The CDR3 nucleotides are TGCAGTGCTAGGTTAACCTCAGCCTACGAGCAGTACTTC.

About this clonotype: Relative to the germline gene, one junction end is altered; a read error may explain this. The gene calls are TRBV6-4 and TRBJ1-2; D unclear. CDR3 length: 11 residues. Germline V gene data show CDR1 as MRHNA and CDR2 as SNTAGT. The CDR3 loop is CASSGSDGYTF. The CDR3 DNA sequence: TGCGCCAGCAGTGGGAGTGATGGCTACACCTTC.

This chain joins TRBV29-1 and TRBJ2-3; D is unclear. The CDR3 is made up of 15 amino acids. V lost 1 base to trimming and J lost 4 bases, with 15 bases between them. CDR1 and CDR2 from the germline V gene are SQVTM and ANQGSEA. The CDR3 sequence: CSVEGAVKGADTQYF. DNA of the CDR3: TGCAGCGTTGAAGGGGCAGTGAAGGGCGCAGATACGCAGTATTTT.

This clonotype was seen at least ten times. This chain connects TRBV2 to TRBJ2-1, with D perhaps TRBD2 (6 bases). The CDR3 totals 15 residues. Germline lookup yields CDR1 SNHLY and CDR2 FYNNEI. V lost 7 bases to trimming and J lost 5 bases, with 18 bases between them. This CDR3 is CASIRRASANNEQFF. In DNA form, the CDR3 reads TGTGCCAGCATCCGACGGGCTAGCGCCAACAATGAGCAGTTCTTC.

The chain combines TRBV19 with TRBJ1-1; D possibly corresponds to TRBD1 (6 bases). The germline V gene has CDR1 LNHDA and CDR2 SQIVND (reference sequence). This CDR3 comprises 15 residues. V lost 6 bases and J lost 4, with 18 bases in between. CDR3 loop: CASSPRDLGATEAFF. In DNA, the CDR3 is TGTGCCAGTAGCCCCCGGGACTTGGGGGCCACTGAAGCTTTCTTT.

A few counts support this clonotype. The V call is TRBV15, the J call TRBJ1-1; perhaps TRBD1 as D (5 bases). The V end lost 1 base, the J end lost 1 base, and 13 bases lay between the germline ends. The CDR3 runs to 16 residues. The V gene's germline CDR1 is LNHNV and CDR2 YYDKDF (reference sequence). DNA of the CDR3: TGTGCCACCAGCAGAGGGTCAAACGGGGGGAACACTGAAGCTTTCTTT. As protein: CATSRGSNGGNTEAFF.

This clonotype came up many times. CDR3 protein: CASSPRATVNTEAFF. The CDR3 DNA is TGTGCCAGCTCACCACGTGCGACAGTGAACACTGAAGCTTTCTTT. The chain uses TRBV18 and TRBJ1-1; perhaps TRBD1 as D (5 bases). The CDR3 totals 15 residues. Germline CDR1 KGHSH, CDR2 LQKENI. The germline V and J ends were trimmed by 1 base and 0 bases, with 9 bases remaining between them.

This clonotype was seen at least ten times. The V call is TRBV20-1, the J call TRBJ1-4; D gene uncertain. Trimming took off 5 bases at V and 3 bases at J, with 13 bases between the two ends. This CDR3 has 14 amino acids. Per the germline V gene, CDR1 is DFQATT and CDR2 is SNEGSKA (reference sequence). The CDR3 nucleotides are TGCAGTGCTGGCGAAGGAACCTCTAATGAAAAACTGTTTTTT. It encodes CSAGEGTSNEKLFF.